The 21 T cell receptor beta chains listed next were all sequenced from one sample in a study of blood T cell repertoires in COVID-19. TCRdb's copy holds only in-frame clones and misses some; the assay was immunoSEQ multiplex PCR. The table lists 150,000 or so clones, over 60% of them singletons, with approximately 4.5% in the top ten. The sample consisted of peripheral blood. The receptors shown here come from an elderly woman with active or convalescent COVID-19.

The chain couples TRBV29-1 to TRBJ1-1; unclear D gene. The CDR3 runs to 12 residues. Trimming shortened V by 1 base and J by 4 bases, and 7 bases separated the two germline ends. Germline lookup yields CDR1 SQVTM and CDR2 ANQGSEA. DNA of the CDR3: TGCAGCGTTGAAGTGGCAGTCACTGAAGCTTTCTTT. Residues: CSVEVAVTEAFF.

The chain uses TRBV7-2 and TRBJ2-7, with TRBD2 identical over 7 bases. Germline V CDR1 and CDR2: SGHTA, FQGNSA. J lost 5 bases, V lost 4 bases, and 8 bases had no gene match. This CDR3 spans 14 amino acids. The CDR3 region has the DNA TGTGCCAGCAGCTCCGTGTCTAGCGGCGACGAGCAGTACTTC. Its translation is CASSSVSSGDEQYF.

The genes are TRBV18 and TRBJ2-7; 10 bases are a match to TRBD1. CDR3 length: 14 amino acids. The ends lost 4 bases at V and 1 base at J; junction bases unmatched: 1. The germline gives CDR1 KGHSH, CDR2 LQKENI. The DNA of the CDR3 is TGTGCCAGCTCACTGGGACAGGGGTCCTACGAGCAGTACTTC. Translating gives CASSLGQGSYEQYF. Looking up the rest from reference TRBV18 and TRBJ2-7 gives the full variable domain: NAGVMQNPRHLVRRRGQEARLRCSPMKGHSHVYWYRQLPEEGLKFMVYLQKENIIDESGMPKERFSAEFPKEGPSILRIQQVVRGDSAAYFCASSLGQGSYEQYFGPGTRLTVT.

This clone appeared once. The chain joins TRBV5-1 to TRBJ1-1; possible D gene TRBD1, 5 bases. V lost 2 bases to trimming and J lost 0 bases, with 8 bases between them. CDR1 is SGHRS and CDR2 is YFSETQ in the germline V gene. CDR3 size: 14 residues. Written as DNA, the CDR3 is TGCGCCAGCAGCTTCCAAGGGGTGAACACTGAAGCTTTCTTT. Translating gives CASSFQGVNTEAFF.

Here the CDR3 reads CASSLARQNGNTEAFF. In DNA, the CDR3 is TGTGCCAGCAGCTTGGCTCGACAGAATGGGAACACTGAAGCTTTCTTT. The chain is built from TRBV5-5 and TRBJ1-1, with D maybe TRBD1 (5 bases). Germline CDR1 and CDR2: SGHKS and YYEKEE (reference sequence). V dropped 0 bases and J dropped 1 base, with 13 bases sitting between them. This CDR3 has 16 residues.

J is TRBJ2-1 and V is TRBV28; 15 bases match TRBD2. The CDR3 totals 19 residues. Germline V gene lookup returns CDR1 MDHEN and CDR2 SYDVKM. V gave up 5 bases and J gave up 4 bases; unmatched junction bases: 12. CDR3 bases: TGTGCCAGCAGTCCCGTCCCGGGACTAGCGGGGGGTTTGTACAATGAGCAGTTCTTC. Its protein product is CASSPVPGLAGGLYNEQFF.

V gene TRBV28 combines with J gene TRBJ2-7, with a tentative D call TRBD1 (5 bases). The CDR3 totals 13 residues. V was cut by 6 bases and J by 2 bases, with 11 bases left in between. Germline values: CDR1 MDHEN, CDR2 SYDVKM. The CDR3 here is CASRVTGTYEQYF. The CDR3 DNA reads TGTGCCAGCAGGGTTACAGGAACCTACGAGCAGTACTTC. Combining the CDR3 with reference TRBV28 and TRBJ2-7 gives the whole variable domain DVKVTQSSRYLVKRTGEKVFLECVQDMDHENMFWYRQDPGLGLRLIYFSYDVKMKEKGDIPEGYSVSREKKERFSLILESASTNQTSMYLCASRVTGTYEQYFGPGTRLTVT.

This clone was detected a few times. This chain's CDR3 is CASSHPQGAGNSPLHF. The CDR3 DNA sequence: TGCGCCAGCAGCCATCCGCAGGGGGCGGGTAATTCACCCCTCCACTTT. The V call is TRBV4-1, the J call TRBJ1-6, with 8 bases fitting TRBD1. This CDR3 is built from 16 residues. J gave up 6 bases and V 3 bases, and 7 bases lay outside the gene matches. Germline CDR1 and CDR2: MGHRA and YSYEKL.

This clone appeared a few times. The chain is built from TRBV5-1 and TRBJ1-6; TRBD1 matches 8 bases. The germline gives CDR1 SGHRS, CDR2 YFSETQ. V lost 1 base to trimming and J lost 7 bases; unmatched junction nucleotides: 7. This CDR3 comprises 16 residues. The CDR3 region has the DNA TGCGCCAGCAGCTTGCGGGGACAGGCCGAAAATTCACCCCTCCACTTT. Translating it yields CASSLRGQAENSPLHF.

This clone was detected many times. This chain connects TRBV5-6 to TRBJ1-2; maybe TRBD1 (6 bases). The CDR3 loop spans 14 amino acids. V gave up 6 bases and J gave up 6 bases, with 18 bases separating them. CDR1 is SGHDT, CDR2 YYEEEE, per germline. In DNA, the CDR3 is TGTGCCAGCATTCTGGGGTGGAACAGGGATGGCTACACCTTC. Amino acids: CASILGWNRDGYTF. Together with reference TRBV5-6 and TRBJ1-2, the CDR3 gives the full variable domain: DAGVTQSPTHLIKTRGQQVTLRCSPKSGHDTVSWYQQALGQGPQFIFQYYEEEERQRGNFPDRFSGHQFPNYSSELNVNALLLGDSALYLCASILGWNRDGYTFGSGTRLTVV.

In regard to this clone: The sample has other DNA sequences that encode this CDR3 too. CDR3 DNA sequence: TGTGCCAGCAGCCAAGGGCGGAGTTATGGCTACACCTTC. It is translated as CASSQGRSYGYTF. This sequence joins TRBV3-1 (or the pseudogene TRBV3-2) and TRBJ1-2, with D unclear. Trimming cost V 1 base and J 5 bases, with 8 bases left between them. CDR1 is LGHDT and CDR2 is YNNKEL in the germline V gene (reference sequence). This CDR3 contains 13 residues.

The rearrangement joins TRBV18 to TRBJ2-5; D gene unclear. The ends were cut back, 3 bases at V and 2 bases at J, with 4 bases in the middle. The germline V gene encodes CDR1 KGHSH and CDR2 LQKENI. The CDR3 loop spans 12 amino acids. The CDR3 region has the DNA TGTGCCAGCTCACCGCGACAAGAGACCCAGTACTTC. Its translation: CASSPRQETQYF.

The chain combines TRBV3-1 (or the pseudogene TRBV3-2) with TRBJ1-3; D gene uncertain. The V gene's germline CDR1 is LGHDT and CDR2 YNNKEL (reference sequence). The V and J ends lost 7 bases and 4 bases respectively, with 17 bases between them. This CDR3 spans 15 amino acids. DNA for the CDR3: TGTGCCAGCACCCGCACGGCCTCAGGCGGAAACACCATATATTTT. It codes for CASTRTASGGNTIYF.

The J gene is TRBJ1-2, the V gene TRBV30; D gene uncertain. The V end was cut by 0 bases, the J end by 8 bases, with 22 bases between. The CDR3 has 16 residues. Germline assignment: CDR1 GTSNPN and CDR2 SVGIG (reference sequence). The CDR3 DNA follows: TGTGCCTGGAGTGTACTGGCCGGCATAACAAACGGGGGCTACACCTTC. Protein sequence: CAWSVLAGITNGGYTF.

The V call is TRBV6-1, the J call TRBJ1-6; 7 nucleotides align to TRBD1. After removal of 2 bases from V and 8 bases from J, the junction contained 6 bases not matched to a gene. In germline, CDR1 is MNHNS, CDR2 SASEGT. This CDR3 is 15 amino acids long. CDR3 DNA: TGTGCCAGCAGTGAATGGAGGGGGCGAGATTCACCCCTCCACTTT. It yields the protein CASSEWRGRDSPLHF.

The chain employs TRBV5-8 and TRBJ2-5; 13 nucleotides line up with TRBD2. The CDR3 loop spans 15 amino acids. The V and J ends lost 4 bases and 3 bases, in that order; junction bases with no gene match: 3. Germline values: CDR1 SGHTS, CDR2 YDEGEE. The CDR3 reads CASSPGTSGEETQYF. CDR3 nucleotide sequence: TGTGCCAGCAGCCCGGGGACTAGCGGGGAAGAGACCCAGTACTTC.

V and J are TRBV6-1 and TRBJ2-7, with D perhaps matching TRBD2 (6 bases). Germline V gene sequence: CDR1 MNHNS, CDR2 SASEGT. V was trimmed by 2 bases and J by 4 bases, leaving 12 bases between them. The CDR3 runs to 14 residues. The CDR3 region has the DNA TGTGCCAGCAGTGAAACTTCGGGGGATTACGAGCAGTACTTC. Its protein product is CASSETSGDYEQYF.

V usage is TRBV19 and J usage is TRBJ1-1, with TRBD1 identical over 8 bases. The trim removed 3 bases at V and 1 base at J, leaving 13 bases unmatched. The CDR3 sequence is 18 residues long. The V gene's germline CDR1 is LNHDA and CDR2 SQIVND (reference sequence). The CDR3 reads CASSIATGTGLRNTEAFF. CDR3 DNA sequence: TGTGCCAGTAGTATCGCAACCGGGACAGGTTTAAGGAACACTGAAGCTTTCTTT.

This chain links TRBV19 with TRBJ2-1, with D maybe TRBD1 (7 bases). Deletions cut 4 bases from V and 15 bases from J, with 19 bases between. CDR3 length equals 13 residues. Germline V gene data show CDR1 as LNHDA and CDR2 as SQIVND (reference sequence). CDR3 DNA: TGTGCCAGTAGTACACCGACAGGGAGGTTTCGGTTCTTC. Translating gives CASSTPTGRFRFF. Complete variable domain (other parts from reference TRBV19 and TRBJ2-1): DGGITQSPKYLFRKEGQNVTLSCEQNLNHDAMYWYRQDPGQGLRLIYYSQIVNDFQKGDIAEGYSVSREKKESFPLTVTSAQKNPTAFYLCASSTPTGRFRFFGPGTRLTVL.

The chain combines TRBV12-3 or TRBV12-4 with TRBJ1-2; D ambiguous. This CDR3 has 13 amino acids. The germline V and J ends were trimmed by 7 bases and 8 bases, with 17 bases remaining between them. CDR3 in DNA: TGTGCCAGCATCGACACGGGGTTAGGAGGCTACACCTTC. Encoded protein: CASIDTGLGGYTF.

The genes are TRBV27 and TRBJ2-4; maybe TRBD1 (5 bases). V was pared by 0 bases and J by 1 base, with 13 bases between. This CDR3 is built from 17 residues. Germline V lookup: CDR1 MNHEY, CDR2 SMNVEV (reference sequence). The CDR3 region is CASSLSYKGLAKNIQYF. The DNA for the CDR3 is TGTGCCAGCAGTTTATCTTATAAGGGGTTGGCCAAAAACATTCAGTACTTC.